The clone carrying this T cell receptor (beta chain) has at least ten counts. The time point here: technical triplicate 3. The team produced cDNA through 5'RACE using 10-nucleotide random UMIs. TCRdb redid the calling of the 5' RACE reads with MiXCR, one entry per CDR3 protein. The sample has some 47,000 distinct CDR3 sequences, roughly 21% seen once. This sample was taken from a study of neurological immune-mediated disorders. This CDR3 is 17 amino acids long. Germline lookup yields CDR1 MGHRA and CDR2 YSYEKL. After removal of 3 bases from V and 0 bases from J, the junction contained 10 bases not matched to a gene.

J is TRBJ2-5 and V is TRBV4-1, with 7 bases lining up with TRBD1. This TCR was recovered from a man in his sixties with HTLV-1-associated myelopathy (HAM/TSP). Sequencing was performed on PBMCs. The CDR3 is CASSHAARGRYQETQYF. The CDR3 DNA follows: TGCGCCAGCAGCCATGCTGCAAGGGGGCGATACCAAGAGACCCAGTACTTC.